Listed below are T cell receptor beta chains from one sample, sequenced in a study of T cells after yellow fever vaccination. TCRdb reprocessed the 5' RACE reads with MiXCR, giving one entry per CDR3 protein. The sample yields about 340,000 distinct CDR3 sequences, approximately 12% seen once. The material was CD4+ T cells sorted from PBMCs, obtained 15 days after the yellow fever booster vaccination. These receptors were taken from a man younger than 35 who received the YFV17D yellow fever vaccine. Each CDR3 is given with its conserved first and last residue. D genes are given only for firm matches. A clone size is listed for some rows: how often the clone was seen (once, few, many), or a class if it is expanded.

clone_size j_call v_call d_call cdr3_nt cdr3_aa
many TRBJ2-5 TRBV2 NA TGTGCCAGCAGTGAGGTAGTCCCCAAGGAGACCCAGTACTTC CASSEVVPKETQYF
NA TRBJ2-2 TRBV28 TRBD2 TGTGCCAGCAGTTCGCCCCACGGGGGGGAGATTAAGGAGCTGTTTTTT CASSSPHGGEIKELFF
NA TRBJ2-1 TRBV2 TRBD2 TGTGCCAGCAGGCGACTAGCGGGGGGCAGTAATGAGCAGTTCTTC CASRRLAGGSNEQFF
few TRBJ1-1 TRBV25-1 NA TGTGCCAGCAGTGAATGGAGGCATGACACTGAAGCTTTCTTT CASSEWRHDTEAFF
NA TRBJ1-4 TRBV7-2 NA TGTGCCAGCAGCTTAGCTCCGGGGCCCGGGGAGGGACTGTTTTTT CASSLAPGPGEGLFF
NA TRBJ1-1 TRBV5-1 TRBD1 TGCGCCAGTAGCAGCGGGTCAGGGGGCTTTACCACTGAAGCTTTCTTT CASSSGSGGFTTEAFF
few TRBJ1-1 TRBV6-2/TRBV6-3 NA TGTGCCAGCAACCTGGGGGGTCGGTTTAGGAACACTGAAGCTTTCTTT CASNLGGRFRNTEAFF
NA TRBJ2-5 TRBV5-4 TRBD2 TGTGCCAGCAGCCCCGGGACTAGCGGGGTGGTGGAGACCCAGTACTTC CASSPGTSGVVETQYF
NA TRBJ2-1 TRBV6-5 TRBD2 TGTGCCAGCAGCCCCATGGGACTAGCGGGGTACAATGAGCAGTTCTTC CASSPMGLAGYNEQFF
few TRBJ1-6 TRBV5-1 TRBD1 TGCGCCAGCAGCGTGGGACCCAGGGGGCAGGGTAATTCACCCCTCCACTTT CASSVGPRGQGNSPLHF
NA TRBJ2-3 TRBV18 NA TGTGCCAGCTCACCCGGGGCAGGACCCACAGATACGCAGTATTTT CASSPGAGPTDTQYF
NA TRBJ2-6 TRBV5-6 TRBD1 TGTGCCAGCAGCGGGGGACAGTTCTCTGGGGCCAACGTCCTGACTTTC CASSGGQFSGANVLTF
NA TRBJ2-3 TRBV5-1 NA TGCGCCAGCAGCTTGGCGGACGCGGGGGCGATCGCGGATACGCAGTATTTT CASSLADAGAIADTQYF
few TRBJ2-7 TRBV30 NA TGTGCCTGGAAGTTCGAGGGCGGCGCCTACGAGCAGTACTTC CAWKFEGGAYEQYF
few TRBJ2-2 TRBV14 NA TGTGCCAGCAGCCAAGAATGGGGGGGCGCCGGGGAGCTGTTTTTT CASSQEWGGAGELFF
few TRBJ2-2 TRBV7-6 TRBD2 TGTGCCAGCAGCTTCCTAGCGGGGCCGAACACCGGGGAGCTGTTTTTT CASSFLAGPNTGELFF
NA TRBJ1-1 TRBV4-3 NA TGCGCCAGCAGCCGACAAAGCAAGGGAGGGACTGAAGCTTTCTTT CASSRQSKGGTEAFF
NA TRBJ1-1 TRBV4-3 NA TGCGCCAGCAGCCAAGATGGGTGGGCCTCTGCTTTCTTT CASSQDGWASAFF
few TRBJ2-3 TRBV18 NA TGTGCCAGCTCTCCGGCCGGAGGCACAGATACGCAGTATTTT CASSPAGGTDTQYF
many TRBJ2-5 TRBV5-1 NA TGCGCCAGCAGCATCGGGCCTCAAGAGACCCAGTACTTC CASSIGPQETQYF
NA TRBJ2-7 TRBV24-1 NA TGTGCCACCAGTGACCCCACCGGGACGAGACAGTACTTC CATSDPTGTRQYF
NA TRBJ1-6 TRBV5-1 NA TGCGCCAGCAGCTTAGGACAGAAAAATTCACCCCTCCACTTT CASSLGQKNSPLHF
few TRBJ1-5 TRBV4-1 TRBD1 TGCGCCAGCAGCCGAAAGGACAGGGACGATCAGCCCCAGCATTTT CASSRKDRDDQPQHF
NA TRBJ2-2 TRBV7-2 NA TGTGCCAGCAGCCAGTACAGGGTTACCGGGGAGCTGTTTTTT CASSQYRVTGELFF
many TRBJ2-3 TRBV12-3/TRBV12-4 NA TGTGCCAGCAGTGGGACCCTTCCCAGGGATACGCAGTATTTT CASSGTLPRDTQYF
many TRBJ2-1 TRBV4-3 TRBD2 TGCGCCAGCAGCCCCCATGGAGGGTCGCGGGGGGGCCGGGTTGAGCAGTTCTTC CASSPHGGSRGGRVEQFF
few TRBJ2-3 TRBV5-4 NA TGTGCCAGCAGCGGCGGCCGCACAGATACGCAGTATTTT CASSGGRTDTQYF
few TRBJ1-1 TRBV9 NA TGTGCCAGCAGCGTAGACCACAGGGTGAACACTGAAGCTTTCTTT CASSVDHRVNTEAFF
NA TRBJ2-7 TRBV3-1 NA TGTGCCAGCAGCCAAGATCCCGGGTTCGCCGAGCAGTACTTC CASSQDPGFAEQYF
NA TRBJ1-1 TRBV2 NA TGTGCCAGCAGTAAGGGGGGACACATGAACACTGAAGCTTTCTTT CASSKGGHMNTEAFF
NA TRBJ2-5 TRBV11-2 NA TGTGCCAGCAGCGAAAGGGAGGAAGAGACCCAGTACTTC CASSEREEETQYF
NA TRBJ2-7 TRBV12-3/TRBV12-4 TRBD1 TGTGCCAGTAGAAACACAGGGGGCCGGGAGCAGTACTTC CASRNTGGREQYF
few TRBJ1-1 TRBV19 TRBD1 TGTGCCAGTAGTACGCTGCAGGGGGTTATCACTGAAGCTTTCTTT CASSTLQGVITEAFF
NA TRBJ2-1 TRBV9 NA TGTGCCAGCAGCGCGTCCATCGGGACTTACAATGAGCAGTTCTTC CASSASIGTYNEQFF
NA TRBJ2-7 TRBV7-9 NA TGTGCCAGCAGCTTAGTAGGCCAGGGAGGCCACGAGCAGTACTTC CASSLVGQGGHEQYF
NA TRBJ2-1 TRBV29-1 TRBD2 TGCAGCGCACATACTAGCGGGGGCGGCTCTTTTGACAATGAGCAGTTCTTC CSAHTSGGGSFDNEQFF
NA TRBJ1-4 TRBV25-1 NA TGTGCCAGCAGTGAATCTGGACAGACAGAAAAACTGTTTTTT CASSESGQTEKLFF
few TRBJ1-2 TRBV20-1 NA TGCAGTGCTAGGCAACCGGGACTCCGAAATTGGGGCTATGGCTACACCTTC CSARQPGLRNWGYGYTF
few TRBJ2-7 TRBV6-5 NA TGTGCCAGCAGTTACCGTGGCTACGAGCAGTACTTC CASSYRGYEQYF
many TRBJ2-3 TRBV6-5 NA TGTGCCAGCAGCCCCTCGGGACACTACACAGATACGCAGTATTTT CASSPSGHYTDTQYF
many TRBJ1-4 TRBV7-2 NA TGTGCCAGCAGCTTAGGGTTGAGGCAGGAACTGTTTTTT CASSLGLRQELFF
few TRBJ2-1 TRBV7-9 NA TGTGCCAGCAGCTTAGTCGGGCGTGAGGATGAGCAGTTCTTC CASSLVGREDEQFF
many TRBJ1-2 TRBV4-3 NA TGCGCCAGCAGCCAAGGTCCCAGGGACGCCTATGGCTACACCTTC CASSQGPRDAYGYTF
few TRBJ1-2 TRBV27 NA TGTGCCAGCAGTTTACGCCGAACAGAGAACTATGGCTACACCTTC CASSLRRTENYGYTF
NA TRBJ1-3 TRBV2 NA TGTGCCAGCAGTGGTGGGACTCCAGGAAACACCATATATTTT CASSGGTPGNTIYF
NA TRBJ1-1 TRBV20-1 NA TGCAGTGCTAGAGAAGGTATATTAACTGAAGCTTTCTTT CSAREGILTEAFF
NA TRBJ1-1 TRBV6-5 NA TGTGCCAGCAGTTACAAGTCAGGGGCCACTGAAGCTTTCTTT CASSYKSGATEAFF
NA TRBJ2-7 TRBV20-1 NA TGCAGTGCTGTACGACAGGAAAACTACGAGCAGTACTTC CSAVRQENYEQYF
NA TRBJ2-2 TRBV9 NA TGTGCCAGCAGCGTAGGTCTAGCGTGGCACACCGGGGAGCTGTTTTTT CASSVGLAWHTGELFF
NA TRBJ2-5 TRBV6-2/TRBV6-3 TRBD2 TGTGCCAGCAGTTACAGCATGGGACTAGCGGCGGCTGAGACCCAGTACTTC CASSYSMGLAAAETQYF
NA TRBJ2-2 TRBV7-2 TRBD2 TGTGCCAGCAGCCCCGAGAGACTAGCGGGGAACACCGGGGAGCTGTTTTTT CASSPERLAGNTGELFF
few TRBJ1-5 TRBV28 NA TGTGCCAGCACCCACGGGGGTCAGCCCCAGCATTTT CASTHGGQPQHF
few TRBJ2-3 TRBV5-5 NA TGTGCCAGCAGCTTGGGGGCGTCCGCTTTAGGGGATACGCAGTATTTT CASSLGASALGDTQYF
NA TRBJ2-3 TRBV11-2 NA TGTGCCAGCAGCCGCCCCCAAAGCACAGATACGCAGTATTTT CASSRPQSTDTQYF
NA TRBJ1-1 TRBV5-1 NA TGCGCCAGCAGCTTGGACCCACCGAACACTGAAGCTTTCTTT CASSLDPPNTEAFF
NA TRBJ2-2 TRBV6-2/TRBV6-3 TRBD2 TGTGCCAGCATACTAGCGGGGAAATTTAGAACCGGGGAGCTGTTTTTT CASILAGKFRTGELFF
many TRBJ1-1 TRBV7-2 NA TGTGCCAGCAGCTTAGCGGGGGCTACAAACACTGAAGCTTTCTTT CASSLAGATNTEAFF
NA TRBJ2-3 TRBV4-3 TRBD1 TGCGCCAGCAGCCTACAGGGGAATACAGCAGATACGCAGTATTTT CASSLQGNTADTQYF
few TRBJ1-2 TRBV10-3 NA TGTGCCATCAGTGAATCGATCCTTGGCTACACCTTC CAISESILGYTF
NA TRBJ1-5 TRBV6-2/TRBV6-3 NA TGTGCCAGCAGCCCGGCCATACATTCTCAGCCCCAGCATTTT CASSPAIHSQPQHF